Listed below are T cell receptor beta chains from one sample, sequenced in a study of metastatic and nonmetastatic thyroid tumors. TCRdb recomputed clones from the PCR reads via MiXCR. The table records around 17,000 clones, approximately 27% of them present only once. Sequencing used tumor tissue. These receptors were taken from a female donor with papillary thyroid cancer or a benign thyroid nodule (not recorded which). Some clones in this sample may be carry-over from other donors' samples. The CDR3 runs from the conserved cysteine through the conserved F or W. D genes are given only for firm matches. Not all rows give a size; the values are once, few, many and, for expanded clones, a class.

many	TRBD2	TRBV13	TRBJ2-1	TGTGCCAGCAGCCCGGCATGGACTAGCGGGAGAAATGAGCAGTTCTTC	CASSPAWTSGRNEQFF
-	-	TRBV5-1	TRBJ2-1	TGCGCCAGCAGCTTGGCGACTAGGGGCAATGAGCAGTTCTTC	CASSLATRGNEQFF
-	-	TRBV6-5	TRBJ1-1	TGTGCCAGCAGTTCGGGGATCTCAAACACTGAAGCTTTCTTT	CASSSGISNTEAFF
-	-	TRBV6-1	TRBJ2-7	TGTGCCAGCAGCTTCTCCAGGGACCAAAACGAGCAGTACTTC	CASSFSRDQNEQYF
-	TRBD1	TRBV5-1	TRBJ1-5	TGCGCCAGCAGCTTGTGGACAGGGGGAAATCATCCCCAGCATTTT	CASSLWTGGNHPQHF
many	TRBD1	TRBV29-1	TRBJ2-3	TGCAGCGTTGACTTACAGGGGGGCCCCACAGATACGCAGTATTTT	CSVDLQGGPTDTQYF
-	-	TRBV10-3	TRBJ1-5	TGTGCCACCCTATCGGGGGGAGGGCAGCCCCAGCATTTT	CATLSGGGQPQHF
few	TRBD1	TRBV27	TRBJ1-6	TGTGCCAGCAGTTCAATCCCCTTCGACAGGGCGGGAGCACCCCTCCACTTT	CASSSIPFDRAGAPLHF
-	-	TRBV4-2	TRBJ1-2	TGTGCCAGCAGCCGCCGGGACACACAAAACGGTGGCTACACCTTC	CASSRRDTQNGGYTF
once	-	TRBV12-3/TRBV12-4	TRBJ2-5	TGTGCCAGCAGTTTCCGCCAGGTCGAGACCCAGTACTTC	CASSFRQVETQYF
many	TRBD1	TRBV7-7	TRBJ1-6	TGTGCTAGCAGCCAGAGACCCGGGACAGGGAATTCACCCCTCCACTTT	CASSQRPGTGNSPLHF
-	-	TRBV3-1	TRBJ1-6	TGTGCCAGCAGCCGTTTCGTCATCCACTGGGGGATGGTATCACCCCTCCACTTT	CASSRFVIHWGMVSPLHF
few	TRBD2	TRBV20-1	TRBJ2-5	TGCAGTGCCACCCTAGCGGGAGCCTGGGAGACCCAGTACTTC	CSATLAGAWETQYF
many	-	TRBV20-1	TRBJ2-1	TGCAGTGCTAGAGCGGCGTCCCGTTTGGACAATGAGCAGTTCTTC	CSARAASRLDNEQFF
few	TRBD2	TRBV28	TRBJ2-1	TGTGCCAGCAGTTATAGACTAGCGGGAGTTATGAACAATGAGCAGTTCTTC	CASSYRLAGVMNNEQFF
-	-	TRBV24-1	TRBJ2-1	TGTGCCACCAGTTTGGCAGTGGGGAATGAGCAGTTCTTC	CATSLAVGNEQFF
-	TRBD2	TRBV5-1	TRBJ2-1	TGCGCCAGAGGGTCCCCAGCGGGGGAGCGTCATGAGCAGTTCTTC	CARGSPAGERHEQFF
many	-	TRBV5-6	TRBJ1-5	TGTGCCAGCAGCTTGTGGCCAGGCCATCAGCCCCAGCATTTT	CASSLWPGHQPQHF
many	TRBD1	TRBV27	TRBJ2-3	TGTGCCAGCAGTCCACAGACAGGGGTGGTCGCAGATACGCAGTATTTT	CASSPQTGVVADTQYF
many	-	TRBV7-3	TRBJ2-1	TGTGCCAGCAGCTTAACCAGTTACAATGAGCAGTTCTTC	CASSLTSYNEQFF
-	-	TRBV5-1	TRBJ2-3	TGCGCCAGCAGCTCTAGGGGGGGAGGCACAGATACGCAGTATTTT	CASSSRGGGTDTQYF
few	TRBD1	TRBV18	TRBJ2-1	TGTGCCAGCTCCGGACAGGGGGCTAACAATGAGCAGTTCTTC	CASSGQGANNEQFF
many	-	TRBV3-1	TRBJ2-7	TGTGCCAGCAGCTTGAACAGGGAAACCTACGAGCAGTACTTC	CASSLNRETYEQYF
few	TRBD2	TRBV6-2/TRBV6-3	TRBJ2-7	TGTGCCAGCAGTTACCACTGGACTAGCGGGAGAAGGTACGAGCAGTACTTC	CASSYHWTSGRRYEQYF
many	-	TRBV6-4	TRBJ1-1	TGTGCCAGCACCCCGTCTCCGGGGAACACTGAAGCTTTCTTT	CASTPSPGNTEAFF
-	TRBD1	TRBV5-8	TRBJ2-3	TGTGCCAGCAGCCCCAGGGGGCGTGGAGATACGCAGTATTTT	CASSPRGRGDTQYF
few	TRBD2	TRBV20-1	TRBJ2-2	TGCAGTGCTAGAGAAAGGGAGGGCGGGGAGCTGTTTTTT	CSAREREGGELFF
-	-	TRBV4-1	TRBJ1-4	TGCGCCAGCAGCCAAGAGCCACAGGAGCGAGAAAAACTGTTTTTT	CASSQEPQEREKLFF
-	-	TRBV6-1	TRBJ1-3	TGTGCCAGCAGGTCGAACTCTGGAAACACCATATATTTT	CASRSNSGNTIYF
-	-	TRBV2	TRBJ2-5	TGCGCCAGCAGTGGGGGACCTCTCCAAGAGACCCAGTACTTC	CASSGGPLQETQYF
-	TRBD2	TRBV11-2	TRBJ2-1	TGTGCCAGCAGCTTAGTAGCGGGACGTAAGGTGTACAATGAGCAGTTCTTC	CASSLVAGRKVYNEQFF
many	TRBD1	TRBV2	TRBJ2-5	TGTGCCAGCAGGGACAGGACAGGGGAAGAGACCCAGTACTTC	CASRDRTGEETQYF
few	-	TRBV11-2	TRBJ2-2	TGTGCCAGCAGCTTAATGGGCTCCACCGGGGAGCTGTTTTTT	CASSLMGSTGELFF
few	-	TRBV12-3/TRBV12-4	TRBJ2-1	TGTGCCAGCACCTTCTGTGGGACCTCTTACAATGAGCAGTTCTTC	CASTFCGTSYNEQFF
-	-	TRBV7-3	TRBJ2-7	TGTGCCAGCAGCTTATATACGGGCTCCTACGAGCAGTACTTC	CASSLYTGSYEQYF
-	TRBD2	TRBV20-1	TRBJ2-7	TGCAGTGCCGGTGCGGGAGGGAGGGCCTCTTACGATCAGTACTTC	CSAGAGGRASYDQYF
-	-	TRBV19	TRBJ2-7	TGTGCCAGTAGTTTCAACCGGGATTACGAGCATTTCTTC	CASSFNRDYEHFF
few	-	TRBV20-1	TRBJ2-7	TGCAGTGCTAGCAAGGACATGGCCGAGCAGTACTTC	CSASKDMAEQYF
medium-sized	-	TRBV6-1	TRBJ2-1	TGTGCCAGCACCCCCCCCGGGGTGTTTGAGCAGTTCTTC	CASTPPGVFEQFF
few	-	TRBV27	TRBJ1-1	TGTGCCATCAGTCCCCATCGACTGGGGGCCGAAGCTTTCTTT	CAISPHRLGAEAFF
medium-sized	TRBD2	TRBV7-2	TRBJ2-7	TGTGCCAGCAGCCCCAAGGGGTGGGGACTAGGATCAGGGGAGCAGTACTTC	CASSPKGWGLGSGEQYF
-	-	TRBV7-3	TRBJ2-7	TGTGCCAGCAGCCCCAGTACAGATTCCTACGAGCAGTACTTC	CASSPSTDSYEQYF
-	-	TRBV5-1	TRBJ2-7	TGCGCCAGCAGCTTGGGTGGGGGAATGAACAGCGAGCAGTACTTC	CASSLGGGMNSEQYF
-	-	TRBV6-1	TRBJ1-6	TGTGCCAGCAGCGAGGGGATAAGGTCACCCCTCCACTTT	CASSEGIRSPLHF
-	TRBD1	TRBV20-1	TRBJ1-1	TGCAGTGCTCAGTCCCTGACAGGGGGGAACACTGAAGCTTTCTTT	CSAQSLTGGNTEAFF
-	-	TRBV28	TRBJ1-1	TGTGCCAGCGTACCGGGGGGCGCGGGCACTGAAGCTTTCTTT	CASVPGGAGTEAFF
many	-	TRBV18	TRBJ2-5	TGTGCCAGCTCACCACGACCAGAGGGGGAGACCCAGTACTTC	CASSPRPEGETQYF
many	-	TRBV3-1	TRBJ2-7	TGTGCCAGCAGCCTTTCGCGGCGGGGCCTCTTTAGCCACGAGCAGTACTTC	CASSLSRRGLFSHEQYF
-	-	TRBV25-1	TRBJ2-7	TGTGCCAGCGGGTGCTACGGGACTTCCAAATCCTACGAGCAGTACTTC	CASGCYGTSKSYEQYF
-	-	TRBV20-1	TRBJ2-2	TGCAGTGCTAGAGCTACTATGAGGCGGAACACCGGGGAGCTGTTTTTT	CSARATMRRNTGELFF
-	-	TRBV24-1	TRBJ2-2	TGTGCCACCCGCGGGGCGGACCCCACAACCGGGGAGCTGTTTTTT	CATRGADPTTGELFF
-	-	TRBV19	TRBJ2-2	TGTGCCACACTGTGGGGGGGCGACACCGGGGAGCTGTTTTTT	CATLWGGDTGELFF
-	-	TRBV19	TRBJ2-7	TGTGCCAGTCTCACGGGATTATCCTCATCCTACGAGCAGTACTTC	CASLTGLSSSYEQYF
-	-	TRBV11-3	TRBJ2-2	TGTGCCAGCAGCTTTAGGACCGAGCGGTACACCGGGGAGCTGTTTTTT	CASSFRTERYTGELFF
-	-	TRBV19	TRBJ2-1	TGTGCCAGTAGTATAGTAAGCGGTAATTCCTACAATGAGCAGTTCTTC	CASSIVSGNSYNEQFF
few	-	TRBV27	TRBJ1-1	TGTGCCAGCAGTTTATCCCGTACAGCTGAAGCTTTCTTT	CASSLSRTAEAFF
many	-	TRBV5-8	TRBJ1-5	TGTGCCAGCAGCGGCGGTAGTATGGGGCGCAGTCAGCCCCAGCATTTT	CASSGGSMGRSQPQHF
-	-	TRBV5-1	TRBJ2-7	TGCGCCAGCAGCATTGGACTACCTCCCTACTATCAGTACTTC	CASSIGLPPYYQYF
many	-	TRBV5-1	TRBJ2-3	TGCGCCAGCAGCTCATCCCTCGGGTCTAGCACAGATACGCAGTATTTT	CASSSSLGSSTDTQYF
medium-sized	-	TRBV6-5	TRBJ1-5	TGTGCCAGCAGTTACTCTATACAGCAGCCCCAGCATTTT	CASSYSIQQPQHF